This passage covers 10 T cell receptor beta chains from one sample sequenced in a study of tissue T cells after allogeneic stem cell transplantation. The table came from immunoSEQ multiplex PCR; TCRdb's copy has only in-frame clones and leaves some out. The sample holds fewer than 2,000 clones, roughly 80% seen once. Adult allogeneic hematopoietic cell transplant recipients with steroid-refractory graft-versus-host disease were prospectively enrolled for research autopsy. This sample comprised stomach tissue, obtained at autopsy. These receptors all stem from an older male patient with steroid-refractory graft-versus-host disease after an allogeneic stem cell transplant. Some T cells may arise from the graft donor.

The sample holds a few counts of this clone. The V and J genes are TRBV10-3 and TRBJ1-1, with D unresolved. V was cut by 4 bases and J by 0 bases, with 21 bases left in between. The CDR3 covers 18 residues. Germline CDR1 and CDR2: ENHRY and SYGVKD. CDR3 coding DNA: TGTGCCATCAGTGGTAAGTCCGGCGGAACCCTCATGAACACTGAAGCTTTCTTT. This gives the protein CAISGKSGGTLMNTEAFF.

The gene calls are TRBV28 and TRBJ2-7; D gene ambiguous. In germline, CDR1 is MDHEN, CDR2 SYDVKM. There are 12 residues in the CDR3. CDR3 DNA: TGTGCAGCCCTGGGAATAGGAAGCGAGCAGTACTTC. Its protein product is CAALGIGSEQYF.

The rearrangement links TRBV12-3 or TRBV12-4 to TRBJ1-1; D might be TRBD1 (5 bases). Trimming pared 5 bases from V and 2 bases from J, leaving 9 bases between. The CDR3 length is 13 residues. CDR3 sequence reads: CASSKQANTEAFF. In DNA, the CDR3 is TGTGCCAGCAGTAAACAGGCCAACACTGAAGCTTTCTTT.

The chain combines TRBV9 with TRBJ1-1, with D possibly being TRBD1 (6 bases). Germline V gene lookup returns CDR1 SGDLS and CDR2 YYNGEE. V lost 0 bases to trimming and J lost 2 bases, with 14 bases between them. The CDR3 consists of 16 residues. The chain's CDR3 is CASSVGGGSVNTEAFF. The CDR3 DNA reads TGTGCCAGCAGCGTAGGCGGGGGCAGCGTAAACACTGAAGCTTTCTTT.

The V and J genes are TRBV24-1 and TRBJ2-5; unclear D gene. This CDR3 comprises 13 residues. The germline gives CDR1 KGHDR, CDR2 SFDVKD. V was pared by 1 base and J by 5 bases, with 7 bases between. CDR3 region: CATSDFYKETQYF. The CDR3 DNA reads as TGTGCCACCAGTGATTTTTACAAGGAGACCCAGTACTTC.

This clone was picked up a small number of times. The genes are TRBV19 and TRBJ1-5; D is unclear. Trimming removed 2 bases at V and 3 bases at J, with 5 bases between. In germline, CDR1 is LNHDA, CDR2 SQIVND (reference sequence). The CDR3 is 13 residues long. The CDR3 nucleotides are TGTGCCAGTAGTATACCCGCCAATCAGCCCCAGCATTTT. Its protein is CASSIPANQPQHF.

The CDR3 DNA reads TGTGCCAGCAGTTCATACTCCACGATCCGGGGCACTGAAGCTTTCTTT. Its translation: CASSSYSTIRGTEAFF. V is TRBV27 and J is TRBJ1-1; no reliable D call. Germline assignment: CDR1 MNHEY and CDR2 SMNVEV (reference sequence). V shed 4 bases and J shed 4 bases, with 19 bases lying between them. The CDR3 loop spans 16 amino acids.

The chain employs TRBV27 and TRBJ1-2; the D gene is possibly TRBD1 (6 bases). V gave up 5 bases and J gave up 4 bases, with 20 bases separating them. The CDR3 is 16 residues long. Germline V gene lookup returns CDR1 MNHEY and CDR2 SMNVEV (reference sequence). The CDR3 nucleotides read TGTGCCAGCAGTCCTAAGGGACAAAATCCGAGCTATGGCTACACCTTC. It specifies CASSPKGQNPSYGYTF.

The chain is built from TRBV14 and TRBJ2-1; a possible D gene is TRBD2 (6 bases). CDR3 length equals 15 residues. V was cut by 4 bases and J by 1 base, with 11 bases left in between. The V gene's germline CDR1 is SGHDN and CDR2 FVKESK. The CDR3 spells CASSRPGRSYNEQFF. For the CDR3, the DNA is TGTGCCAGCAGCCGTCCAGGGAGGTCCTACAATGAGCAGTTCTTC.

V and J are TRBV25-1 and TRBJ1-1; tentatively, D is TRBD1 (6 bases). V was pared by 3 bases and J by 5 bases, with 13 bases between. The germline V gene has CDR1 MGHDK and CDR2 SYGVNS. The CDR3 loop spans 14 amino acids. CDR3 loop: CASSDDRPRTEAFF. For the CDR3, the DNA is TGTGCCAGCAGTGACGACAGGCCGCGGACTGAAGCTTTCTTT.